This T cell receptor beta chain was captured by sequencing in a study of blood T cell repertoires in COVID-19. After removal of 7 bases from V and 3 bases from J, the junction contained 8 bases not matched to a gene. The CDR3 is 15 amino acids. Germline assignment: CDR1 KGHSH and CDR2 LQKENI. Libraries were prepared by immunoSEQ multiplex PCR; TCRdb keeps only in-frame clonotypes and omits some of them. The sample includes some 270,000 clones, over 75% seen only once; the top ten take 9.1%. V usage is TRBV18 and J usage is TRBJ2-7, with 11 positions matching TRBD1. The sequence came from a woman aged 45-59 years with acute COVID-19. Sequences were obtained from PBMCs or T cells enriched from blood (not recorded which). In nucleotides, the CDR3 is TGTGCCAGCTGGCCGGGACAGGGGGTAGACTACGAGCAGTACTTC. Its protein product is CASWPGQGVDYEQYF.